This paragraph reports one T cell receptor beta chain. Its antigen is unknown. This CDR3 is 13 amino acids long. V lost 8 bases and J lost 0, with 8 bases in between. The germline V gene has CDR1 MDHEN and CDR2 SYDVKM. These data belong to a study of long-term antiretroviral therapy in people with HIV. About the research overall: It was about a decade before the 2015 immediate-ART recommendation that the earliest samples were taken.

The assay used was immunoSEQ (version v3.0), run at survey level. The table came from immunoSEQ multiplex PCR; TCRdb's copy has only in-frame clones and leaves some out. This table has 30,000 to 40,000 clones, 70% to 90% appearing once. Study conclusions and caveats: Clonal populations expanded prior to ART predominated within the repertoire at all time points.

The receptor was isolated from a man aged 18 to 35 with HIV. J is TRBJ1-3 and V is TRBV28, with unresolved D. The specimen comprised unsorted PBMCs, sampled 2.2 years after starting antiretroviral therapy. The CDR3 DNA follows: TGTGCCAGCGGGGTCCCCTCTGGAAACACCATATATTTT. This codes for CASGVPSGNTIYF.